The 12 T cell receptor beta chains below come from one sample, sequenced in a study of blood T cell repertoires in COVID-19. This table comes from immunoSEQ multiplex PCR, and its TCRdb copy is limited to in-frame clones, with some not included. The sample lists about 270,000 clones, over 75% occurring once. Sequencing used peripheral blood. All receptors come from a human donor in a cohort sampled during active COVID-19.

This rearrangement joins TRBV5-1 to TRBJ2-5; 7 bases map to TRBD2. The CDR3 runs 17 residues. Germline assignment: CDR1 SGHRS and CDR2 YFSETQ. V was pared by 4 bases and J by 4 bases, with 16 bases of the junction left unmatched. This chain's CDR3 is CASSRVLTGTGGETQYF. In DNA form, the CDR3 reads TGCGCCAGCAGCAGGGTCCTAACCGGGACGGGAGGAGAGACCCAGTACTTC.

This chain joins TRBV5-6 and TRBJ1-4, with 7 bases matching TRBD1. With 4 bases clipped from V and 7 bases from J, the junction kept 10 bases outside the gene matches. The CDR3 is 15 amino acids. Germline V lookup: CDR1 SGHDT, CDR2 YYEEEE. The CDR3 sequence is CASSPRQGGSEKLFF. The CDR3 coding sequence is TGTGCCAGCAGCCCGAGACAGGGAGGAAGTGAAAAACTGTTTTTT.

The CDR3 spells CASSSGQGLGYTF. Here the CDR3 DNA reads TGTGCCAGCAGCTCAGGACAGGGATTGGGCTACACCTTC. The chain carries TRBV7-9 and TRBJ1-2; 8 nucleotides agree with TRBD1. Looked up from germline, CDR1 is SEHNR and CDR2 is FQNEAQ (reference sequence). The V segment lost 4 bases and the J segment 8 bases; nucleotides outside the gene matches: 6. This CDR3 comprises 13 residues.

The V call is TRBV5-6, the J call TRBJ2-5; no clear D gene. The CDR3 length is 11 residues. The germline V gene encodes CDR1 SGHDT and CDR2 YYEEEE. V dropped 0 bases and J dropped 6 bases, with 3 bases sitting between them. CDR3 in amino acids: CASSLAKTQYF. The DNA of the CDR3 is TGTGCCAGCAGCTTGGCAAAGACCCAGTACTTC.

The sample holds one count of this clone. The gene calls are TRBV6-2 or TRBV6-3 and TRBJ2-5; 8 bases line up with TRBD1. The V segment lost 5 bases and the J segment 5 bases; nucleotides outside the gene matches: 10. This CDR3 contains 15 residues. Germline V gene sequence: CDR1 MNHEY, CDR2 SVGEGT. The CDR3 sequence: CASSHPQGAKETQYF. The CDR3 DNA reads TGTGCCAGCAGTCACCCTCAGGGGGCGAAGGAGACCCAGTACTTC.

This chain connects TRBV4-2 to TRBJ2-3; 11 bases match TRBD2. After removal of 1 base from V and 6 bases from J, the junction contained 6 bases not matched to a gene. This CDR3 has 16 residues. In germline, CDR1 is LGHNA, CDR2 YNFKEQ. The DNA of the CDR3 is TGTGCCAGCAGCCAAGGTAGCGGGGGGGCCGAGGATACGCAGTATTTT. Encoded protein: CASSQGSGGAEDTQYF.

V usage is TRBV11-2 and J usage is TRBJ1-1; a possible D gene is TRBD1 (5 bases). This CDR3 has 13 amino acids. The germline CDR1 and CDR2 sequences are SGHAT and FQNNGV. Trimming shortened V by 5 bases and J by 4 bases, and 11 bases separated the two germline ends. CDR3 nucleotide sequence: TGTGCCAGCAGCCCAAGGAGGGGCACTGAAGCTTTCTTT. Its translation is CASSPRRGTEAFF.

The chain has TRBV19 and TRBJ2-2; the match to TRBD1 covers 11 bases. This CDR3 comprises 15 residues. The germline CDR1 and CDR2 sequences are LNHDA and SQIVND (reference sequence). Trimming took 6 bases from V and 8 from J; bases not matched to a gene: 8. CDR3: CASRSGQGAKGELFF. CDR3 sequence (DNA): TGTGCCAGTAGGTCTGGACAGGGGGCAAAGGGGGAGCTGTTTTTT.

This chain connects TRBV18 to TRBJ1-5, with TRBD1 as a possible D gene (6 bases). The V end was cut by 3 bases, the J end by 3 bases, with 12 bases between. This CDR3 region has 15 residues. Germline CDR1 reads KGHSH; CDR2 reads LQKENI. CDR3 in amino acids: CASSPLGAVNQPQHF. The DNA for the CDR3 is TGTGCCAGCTCACCCCTGGGGGCAGTCAATCAGCCCCAGCATTTT.

The genes are TRBV5-1 and TRBJ2-6; weak D call: TRBD1 (5 bases). Looked up from germline, CDR1 is SGHRS and CDR2 is YFSETQ. CDR3 length equals 18 residues. With 4 bases removed from V and 0 bases from J, the gap between germline ends came to 17 bases. CDR3 loop: CASSPDSFSLSGANVLTF. In nucleotides, the CDR3 is TGCGCCAGCAGCCCAGACAGTTTCTCCCTCTCTGGGGCCAACGTCCTGACTTTC.

The genes are TRBV12-5 and TRBJ1-1; a weak D match, TRBD1 (5 bases). This CDR3 has 17 amino acids. Germline-derived CDR1 and CDR2 are LGHNT and FRNRAP. V lost 5 bases and J 0 bases, leaving 19 bases between the germline ends. Here the CDR3 DNA reads TGTGCTAGTGGTCCAGGCTACATCGGACAAATGAACACTGAAGCTTTCTTT. Protein sequence: CASGPGYIGQMNTEAFF.

The table lists this clone with a count of one. The genes are TRBV28 and TRBJ1-4; 9 nucleotides agree with TRBD1. Per germline, CDR1 MDHEN and CDR2 SYDVKM. The CDR3 loop spans 17 amino acids. V trimming: 3 bases; J trimming: 4 bases; junction bases outside the gene matches: 9. The CDR3 DNA reads as TGTGCCAGCAGTTTTCCACAGGGGGCCTCCTATAATGAAAAACTGTTTTTT. This gives the protein CASSFPQGASYNEKLFF.